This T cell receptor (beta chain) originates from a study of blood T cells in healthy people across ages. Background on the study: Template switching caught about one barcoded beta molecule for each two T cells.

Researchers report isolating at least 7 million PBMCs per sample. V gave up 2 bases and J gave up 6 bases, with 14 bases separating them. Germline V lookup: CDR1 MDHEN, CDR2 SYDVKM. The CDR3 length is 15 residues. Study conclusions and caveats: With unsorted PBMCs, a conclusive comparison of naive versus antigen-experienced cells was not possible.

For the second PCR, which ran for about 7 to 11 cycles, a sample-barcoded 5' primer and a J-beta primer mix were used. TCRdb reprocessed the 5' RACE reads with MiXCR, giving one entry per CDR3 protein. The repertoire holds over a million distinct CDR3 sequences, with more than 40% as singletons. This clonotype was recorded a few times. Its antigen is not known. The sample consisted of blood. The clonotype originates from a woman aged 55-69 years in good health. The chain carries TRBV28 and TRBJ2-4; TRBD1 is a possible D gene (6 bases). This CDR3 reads CASSLTRDILNIQYF. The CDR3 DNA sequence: TGTGCCAGCAGTTTAACCAGGGACATTTTAAACATTCAGTACTTC.